The 27 T cell receptor beta chains below were found in one sample sequenced in a study of CD8+CD57+ T cells in acquired aplastic anemia. Patients chosen for sequencing had shown CD8+CD57+ cell expansion by flow cytometry. TCR beta VDJ and CDR3 profiling used genomic DNA as template. From the reads, TCRdb called clonotypes with MiXCR, one entry per CDR3 protein. Among 150,000 to 200,000 distinct CDR3 sequences, roughly 50% were seen once, and the ten largest hold around 2%. The material sequenced was sorted CD4+, CD8+, or CD8+CD57+ T cells (not recorded which) from PBMCs. These receptors originate from a human donor with aplastic anemia.

The rearrangement uses TRBV24-1 and TRBJ2-3, with 13 bases aligning to TRBD2. The CDR3 extends over 15 amino acids. Unmatched junction bases numbered 3, after V lost 6 bases and J lost 4 bases. CDR1 is KGHDR and CDR2 is SFDVKD in the germline V gene. The CDR3 DNA follows: TGTGCCACCAGTCGGACTAGCGGGGGTCCAGATACGCAGTATTTT. Translation: CATSRTSGGPDTQYF.

This rearrangement joins TRBV19 to TRBJ1-1; unclear D gene. The CDR3 consists of 13 residues. Trimming left V 9 bases short and J 2 bases short, with 13 bases between. Germline V gene sequence: CDR1 LNHDA, CDR2 SQIVND (reference sequence). In DNA, the CDR3 is TGTGCCAGCAGCCCCCTAGCCAACACTGAAGCTTTCTTT. As protein: CASSPLANTEAFF.

The table lists this clonotype with many counts. The genes are TRBV5-1 and TRBJ2-3, with 7 bases lining up with TRBD1. Germline trimming cut 2 bases from V and 6 bases from J; bases unmatched to any gene: 0. The germline V gene has CDR1 SGHRS and CDR2 YFSETQ. The CDR3 sequence is 12 residues long. CDR3 coding DNA: TGCGCCAGCAGCTTACAGGGGGATACGCAGTATTTT. This codes for CASSLQGDTQYF.

This clonotype was counted many times. V usage is TRBV4-1 and J usage is TRBJ2-7, with D perhaps matching TRBD1 (5 bases). CDR1 and CDR2 (germline): MGHRA, YSYEKL. V shed 5 bases and J shed 4 bases, with 12 bases lying between them. The CDR3 covers 13 residues. The CDR3: CASSNFRVYEQYF. The CDR3 DNA is TGCGCCAGCAGCAACTTCAGGGTTTACGAGCAGTACTTC.

Ten or more counts support this clonotype. This rearrangement joins TRBV25-1 to TRBJ2-1; TRBD1 matches 7 bases. Germline trimming cut 4 bases from V and 4 bases from J; bases unmatched to any gene: 10. CDR1 MGHDK and CDR2 SYGVNS come from the germline V gene. This CDR3 has 16 residues. CDR3 in amino acids: CASSAPGQTLYNEQFF. CDR3 DNA: TGTGCCAGCAGTGCACCGGGACAGACGTTGTACAATGAGCAGTTCTTC.

Comment on this clonotype: The CDR3 ends on some other residue instead of the conserved phenylalanine or tryptophan, so this is likely a read error. No DNA is shown, since the ends of the CDR3 on it are uncertain; the CDR3 is the one TCRdb lists. J is TRBJ1-6 and V is TRBV19. The CDR3 length equals 15 residues, ends included. Germline V gene data show CDR1 as LNHDA and CDR2 as SQIVND (reference sequence). The CDR3 loop reads CASSIASSYNSPFHS.

V is TRBV4-2 and J is TRBJ1-2; possible D gene TRBD1, 5 bases. Germline CDR1 and CDR2: LGHNA and YNFKEQ. The CDR3 is 16 residues long. V was pared by 0 bases and J by 4 bases, with 15 bases between. The CDR3 here is CASSQDRAGPGYGYTF. The CDR3 DNA is TGTGCCAGCAGCCAAGATCGGGCAGGGCCGGGCTATGGCTACACCTTC.

This clonotype has a count of ten or more. The chain links TRBV9 to TRBJ1-1; TRBD1 agrees at 7 bases. This CDR3 contains 14 residues. The V gene end was trimmed by 1 base and the J gene end by 7 bases; junction bases not matched to a gene: 7. Germline assignment: CDR1 SGDLS and CDR2 YYNGEE. The CDR3 bases are TGTGCCAGCAGCGTAACGCAGGGGGAAAGTGAAGCTTTCTTT. Its protein is CASSVTQGESEAFF.

About this clonotype itself: With a much larger clone just one base away, this may be a read error. V is TRBV3-1 and J is TRBJ2-1, with D possibly being TRBD2 (6 bases). The CDR3 loop spans 12 amino acids. Germline V gives CDR1 LGHDT, CDR2 YNNKEL (reference sequence). The DNA for the CDR3 is TGTGCCAACAGCCAAGAGGAGGGTGAGCAGTTCTTC. This sequence encodes CANSQEEGEQFF.

This chain joins TRBV19 and TRBJ2-6; no firm D call. Germline V gene data show CDR1 as LNHDA and CDR2 as SQIVND (reference sequence). The CDR3 totals 14 residues. Trimming pared 7 bases from V and 4 bases from J, leaving 11 bases between. For the CDR3, the DNA is TGTGCCAGTATGGCCCAGTCAGGGGCCAACGTCCTGACTTTC. The encoded protein is CASMAQSGANVLTF.

The gene calls are TRBV12-3 or TRBV12-4 and TRBJ2-7; TRBD1 aligns across 8 bases. V shed 9 bases and J 6 bases; nucleotides not matched to a gene: 7. The CDR3 has 12 residues. This CDR3 is CASSIGQGEQYF. CDR3 sequence (DNA): TGTGCCAGTAGTATCGGACAGGGCGAGCAGTACTTC.

The sample holds many counts of this clonotype. CDR3 sequence (DNA): TGTGCCAGCAGCCACGGAGGGACAGGGGAGACCCAGTACTTC. Protein sequence: CASSHGGTGETQYF. The chain is built from TRBV14 and TRBJ2-5; 9 bases map to TRBD1. CDR1 SGHDN and CDR2 FVKESK come from the germline V gene. This CDR3 has 14 residues. J gave up 5 bases and V 3 bases, and 4 bases lay outside the gene matches.

This clonotype was observed a few times. The CDR3 sequence: CASSPGVYEQYF. The CDR3 DNA is TGTGCCAGCTCACCAGGGGTCTACGAGCAGTACTTC. This rearrangement joins TRBV18 to TRBJ2-7; D is unresolved. The CDR3 length is 12 residues. Germline CDR1 is KGHSH and CDR2 is LQKENI. V gave up 2 bases and J gave up 3 bases, with 5 bases separating them.

The rearrangement uses TRBV7-9 and TRBJ1-5, with D uncertain. The CDR3 has 13 amino acids. V shed 0 bases and J shed 3 bases, with 3 bases lying between them. Germline CDR1 is SEHNR and CDR2 is FQNEAQ (reference sequence). CDR3 coding DNA: TGTGCCAGCAGCTTAGCCTTCAATCAGCCCCAGCATTTT. Encoded protein: CASSLAFNQPQHF. The variable domain in full, with the rest retrieved from reference TRBV7-9 and TRBJ1-5, is DTGVSQNPRHKITKRGQNVTFRCDPISEHNRLYWYRQTLGQGPEFLTYFQNEAQLEKSRLLSDRFSAERPKGSFSTLEIQRTEQGDSAMYLCASSLAFNQPQHFGDGTRLSIL.

This chain uses TRBV19 with TRBJ2-7; 7 bases line up with TRBD1. The CDR3 covers 14 residues. CDR1 and CDR2 (germline): LNHDA, SQIVND (reference sequence). V was clipped by 7 bases and J by 1 base; unmatched bases: 7. CDR3 bases: TGTGCCAGTATTTCAGGGACAGCTTCCTACGAGCAGTACTTC. It encodes CASISGTASYEQYF.

This clonotype was seen ten or more times. V and J are TRBV12-3 or TRBV12-4 and TRBJ2-7; 10 bases map to TRBD1. The junction had 9 bases not matched to a gene; V was cut back by 6 bases and J by 4 bases. The length of the CDR3 is 15 residues. The CDR3 spells CASSRGGTGAYEQYF. In nucleotides, the CDR3 is TGTGCCAGCAGCCGTGGAGGGACAGGGGCTTACGAGCAGTACTTC.

The J gene is TRBJ2-5, the V gene TRBV19, with a possible D match to TRBD1 (5 bases). Germline CDR1 LNHDA, CDR2 SQIVND (reference sequence). The CDR3 totals 14 residues. Trimming pared 1 base from V and 5 bases from J, leaving 11 bases between. CDR3 sequence reads: CASSIGRVSETQYF. The CDR3 DNA reads as TGTGCCAGTAGTATAGGCAGGGTATCGGAGACCCAGTACTTC.

Remarks on this clonotype: The conserved phenylalanine or tryptophan is not found at the CDR3 terminus, so this likely reflects a read error. The chain uses TRBV29-1 and TRBJ2-5; D uncertain. The ends were cut back, 8 bases at V and 5 bases at J, with 15 bases in the middle. This CDR3 is 12 amino acids long. Per the germline V gene, CDR1 is SQVTM and CDR2 is ANQGSEA. CDR3 nucleotide sequence: TGCAGCAGTCGGCAAGTTTCGGAGACCCAGTACCTC. Its translation: CSSRQVSETQYL.

The genes are TRBV7-2 and TRBJ2-7; D gene unclear. CDR1 and CDR2 from the germline V gene are SGHTA and FQGNSA. V shed 5 bases and J shed 0 bases, with 11 bases lying between them. This CDR3 region has 14 residues. This chain's CDR3 is CASSPRPSSYEQYF. The CDR3 DNA is TGTGCCAGCAGCCCCCGTCCAAGCTCCTACGAGCAGTACTTC.

On this clonotype itself: One end of the junction is discordant with germline, which a read error may explain. The V gene is TRBV2, the J gene TRBJ2-5; the D is unclear. The CDR3 sequence is 11 residues long. Germline V gene lookup returns CDR1 SNHLY and CDR2 FYNNEI. This CDR3 is CASSDTGALTF. For the CDR3, the DNA is TGTGCCAGCAGTGATACTGGAGCCCTGACCTTC.

The rearrangement joins TRBV10-3 to TRBJ1-1; D might be TRBD1 (5 bases). Germline CDR1 ENHRY, CDR2 SYGVKD. This CDR3 comprises 16 residues. The germline V and J ends were trimmed by 8 bases and 0 bases, with 19 bases remaining between them. CDR3 region: CAIGKTGGPMNTEAFF. The CDR3 region has the DNA TGTGCCATCGGAAAAACGGGGGGTCCAATGAACACTGAAGCTTTCTTT.

As to this clonotype: This CDR3 fails to terminate in the conserved phenylalanine or tryptophan, so it likely reflects a read error. The limits of the CDR3 on the DNA are not certain, so only TCRdb's listed CDR3 is given. J is TRBJ2-5 and V is TRBV7-9; TRBD2, as called in the table, went unchecked against the DNA. The CDR3 extends over 13 residues, inclusive of both ends. From germline, CDR1 is SEHNR and CDR2 FQNEAQ (reference sequence). The CDR3 sequence is CASRDLAGGAYSL.

In this sample, this clonotype turned up many times. The chain recombines TRBV6-1 with TRBJ1-5; D may be TRBD1 (6 bases). The germline V gene has CDR1 MNHNS and CDR2 SASEGT. This CDR3 comprises 16 residues. V was trimmed by 6 bases and J by 7 bases, leaving 22 bases between them. CDR3 sequence reads: CASRPSYSQGGQPQHF. As DNA, the CDR3 is TGTGCCAGCAGACCCAGTTACTCACAGGGAGGACAGCCCCAGCATTTT.

The chain has TRBV29-1 and TRBJ2-7; TRBD1 might be the D (5 bases). This CDR3 has 12 residues. Trimming cost V 4 bases and J 0 bases, with 7 bases left between them. Germline V lookup: CDR1 SQVTM, CDR2 ANQGSEA. The DNA of the CDR3 is TGCAGCGTTGTCCAGGGCTCCTACGAGCAGTACTTC. The encoded protein is CSVVQGSYEQYF.

This clonotype has more than one count but fewer than ten. The CDR3 sequence is CASSDRAGTTGELFF. CDR3 DNA sequence: TGTGCCAGCAGTGATAGGGCAGGGACCACCGGGGAGCTGTTTTTT. The genes are TRBV25-1 and TRBJ2-2; perhaps D is TRBD1 or TRBD2 (5 bases each). Germline V gene data show CDR1 as MGHDK and CDR2 as SYGVNS. The length of the CDR3 is 15 residues. V was clipped by 3 bases and J by 4 bases, with 12 bases between them.

This clonotype was detected many times. The junction shows a germline mismatch at one end, possibly a read error. The chain links TRBV5-1 to TRBJ2-1; possibly TRBD2 for D (5 bases). Per germline, CDR1 SGHRS and CDR2 YFSETQ. The CDR3 extends over 12 amino acids. The CDR3 DNA is TGCGCCAGCAGCTTGGATGCGGGTAGGAGGATCTTC. It yields the protein CASSLDAGRRIF.

The chain is built from TRBV4-1 and TRBJ2-7, with 9 nucleotides matching TRBD1. Trimming took 3 bases from V and 4 from J; bases not matched to a gene: 7. Germline CDR1 and CDR2: MGHRA and YSYEKL. CDR3 length: 15 residues. The CDR3 DNA reads TGCGCCAGCAGCCACTTACAGGGGGCGAGGTACGAGCAGTACTTC. Translated, it gives CASSHLQGARYEQYF.